Reported below is one T cell receptor (beta chain). Methods used by the authors: Estimates of nucleated cell counts were drawn from the amplification of reference gene primers. The repertoire was sequenced with immunoSEQ multiplex PCR; TCRdb's copy has only in-frame clones and lacks some. The V and J calls and clone size were taken over from that table, and D and trimming were inferred from the DNA. The repertoire includes roughly 200,000 clones, 86% of them detected once, and approximately 2.9% sits in the top ten. The ends were cut back, 5 bases at V and 6 bases at J, with 10 bases in the middle. From germline, CDR1 is LNHDA and CDR2 SQIVND (reference sequence). This CDR3 has 12 amino acids. The data belong to a study of blood T cell repertoires in COVID-19. Study-level background: Italy, Spain and the United States were the sources of the convalescent and acute COVID-19 samples. Nucleic acid was either cDNA or gDNA, and it came from T cells, B-cell-depleted T cells, or PBMCs.

The specimen was peripheral blood. The sequence was obtained from a woman between 25 and 40 years old with active or convalescent COVID-19. This chain links TRBV19 with TRBJ1-1; possibly TRBD1 for D (5 bases). The CDR3 region has the DNA TGTGCCAGTAGTCACCCAGGGTCTGAAGCTTTCTTT. Protein sequence: CASSHPGSEAFF.